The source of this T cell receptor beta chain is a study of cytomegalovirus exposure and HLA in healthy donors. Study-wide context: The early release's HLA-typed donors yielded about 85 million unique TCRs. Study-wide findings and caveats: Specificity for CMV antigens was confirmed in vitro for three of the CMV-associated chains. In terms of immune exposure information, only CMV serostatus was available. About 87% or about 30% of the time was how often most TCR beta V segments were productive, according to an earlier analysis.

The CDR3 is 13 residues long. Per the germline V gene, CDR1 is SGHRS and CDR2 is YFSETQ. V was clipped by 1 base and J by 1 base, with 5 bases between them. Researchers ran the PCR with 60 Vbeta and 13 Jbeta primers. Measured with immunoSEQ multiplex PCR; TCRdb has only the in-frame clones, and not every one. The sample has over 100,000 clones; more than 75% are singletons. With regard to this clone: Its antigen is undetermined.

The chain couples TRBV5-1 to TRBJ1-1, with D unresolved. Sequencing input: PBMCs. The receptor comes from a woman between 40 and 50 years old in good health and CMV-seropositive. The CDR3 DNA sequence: TGCGCCAGCAGCTTGTCCCAGAACACTGAAGCTTTCTTT. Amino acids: CASSLSQNTEAFF.